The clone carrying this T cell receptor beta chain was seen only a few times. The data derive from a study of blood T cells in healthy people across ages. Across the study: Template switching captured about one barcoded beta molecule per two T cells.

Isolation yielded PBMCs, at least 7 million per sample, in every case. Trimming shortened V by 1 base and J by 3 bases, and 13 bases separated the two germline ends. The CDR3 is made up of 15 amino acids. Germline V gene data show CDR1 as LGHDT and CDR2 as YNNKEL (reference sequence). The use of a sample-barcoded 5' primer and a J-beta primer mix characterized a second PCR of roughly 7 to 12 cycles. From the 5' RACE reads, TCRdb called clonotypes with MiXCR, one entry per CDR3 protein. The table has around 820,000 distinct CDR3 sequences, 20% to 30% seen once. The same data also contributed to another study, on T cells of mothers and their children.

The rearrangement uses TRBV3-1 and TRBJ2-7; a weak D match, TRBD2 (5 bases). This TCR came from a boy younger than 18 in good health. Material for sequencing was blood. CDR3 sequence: CASSQGPGTHYEQYF. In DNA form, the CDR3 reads TGTGCCAGCAGCCAAGGTCCGGGAACACACTACGAGCAGTACTTC.